This T cell receptor beta chain stems from a study of identical twins. TCRdb itself ran the 5' RACE reads through MiXCR, one entry per CDR3 protein. The data contain 400,000 to 550,000 distinct CDR3 sequences, roughly a fifth of them singletons. This clonotype turned up a few times. Germline V gene lookup returns CDR1 SGHRS and CDR2 YFSETQ. With 6 bases clipped from V and 5 bases from J, the junction kept 6 bases outside the gene matches. CDR3 size: 14 residues. The same sample was also used in a study of T cells expressing NK-cell markers.

The source material was CD4+ T cells sorted from blood. The sequence was collected from a young woman in good health. V and J are TRBV5-1 and TRBJ2-3, with 10 bases aligning to TRBD2. The CDR3 DNA reads as TGCGCCAGCACCGAACTAGCGGGGAAAGATACGCAGTATTTT. Amino acid sequence: CASTELAGKDTQYF. The whole variable domain, remainder taken from reference TRBV5-1 and TRBJ2-3, is KAGVTQTPRYLIKTRGQQVTLSCSPISGHRSVSWYQQTPGQGLQFLFEYFSETQRNKGNFPGRFSGRQFSNSRSEMNVSTLELGDSALYLCASTELAGKDTQYFGPGTRLTVL.